This T cell receptor beta chain comes out of a study of read filtering for tumor transcriptome and immune sequencing. This clonotype was counted at least ten times. Molecular barcoded adaptors covering alpha/delta and beta/gamma chains were used on 400 ng RNA. MiXCR, run by TCRdb on the reads, gives a single entry per CDR3 protein. The table includes some 46,000 distinct CDR3 sequences, 15% to 20% detected once. The CDR3 is 16 amino acids. V was cut by 0 bases and J by 2 bases, with 13 bases left in between. CDR1 and CDR2 from the germline V gene are SGHAT and FQNNGV. The sample taken for sequencing was a population of CD138-negative cells sorted from bone marrow. The sequence came from a donor at least 40 years old with multiple myeloma. The gene calls are TRBV11-2 and TRBJ2-5; D is unclear. CDR3 in DNA: TGTGCCAGCAGCTTAGATCAGAGGCTGAGACAAGAGACCCAGTACTTC. Protein product: CASSLDQRLRQETQYF.